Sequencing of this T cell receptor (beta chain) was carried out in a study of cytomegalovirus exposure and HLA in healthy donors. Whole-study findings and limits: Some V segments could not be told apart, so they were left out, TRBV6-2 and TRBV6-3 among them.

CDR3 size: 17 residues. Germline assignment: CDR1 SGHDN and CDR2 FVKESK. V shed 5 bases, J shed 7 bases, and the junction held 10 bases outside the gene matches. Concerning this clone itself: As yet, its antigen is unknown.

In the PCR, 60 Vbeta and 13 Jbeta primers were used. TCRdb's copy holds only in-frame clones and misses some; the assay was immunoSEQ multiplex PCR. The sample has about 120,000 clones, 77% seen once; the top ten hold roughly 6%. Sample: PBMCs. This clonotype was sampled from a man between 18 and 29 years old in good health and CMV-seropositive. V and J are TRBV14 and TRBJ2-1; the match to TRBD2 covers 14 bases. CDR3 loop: CASSFRLAGGPGNEQFF. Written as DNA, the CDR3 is TGTGCCAGCAGCTTCCGACTAGCGGGAGGGCCGGGAAATGAGCAGTTCTTC.